This T cell receptor (beta chain) was documented in a study of response to subunit inactivated influenza vaccine. Regarding the study as a whole: The authors suggested that few new T cells are recruited per seasonal influenza vaccination.

TCRdb re-called the RT-PCR reads through MiXCR, storing one row per CDR3 protein. The sample has around 570,000 distinct CDR3 sequences; approximately 7.6% are singletons. This clonotype was seen a handful of times. Antigen specificity is unknown. The clonotype originates from a man aged 50-75 years who received an inactivated influenza vaccine. This specimen consisted of PBMCs from blood, obtained roughly 24 months after vaccination.

The CDR3, as DNA: TGCAGCGTTGGAGGAGGACGGATACACTACAATGAGCAGTTCTTC. Protein sequence: CSVGGGRIHYNEQFF. This sequence joins TRBV29-1 and TRBJ2-1; maybe TRBD2 (5 bases). Germline CDR1 is SQVTM and CDR2 is ANQGSEA. V was shortened by 4 bases and J by 3 bases, with 16 bases between the two germline ends. This CDR3 contains 15 residues.